This entry is about one TCR beta chain. No cognate antigen has been identified for it. No base qualities exist here, and no much larger clone lies one base off it. These data originate in a study of blood T cell repertoires in COVID-19 (dated by TCRdb to the early 2020s). Regarding the research as a whole: The collaborator samples originated in the United States, Italy and Spain and spanned the acute and convalescent phases of COVID-19. The dataset comprised deeply sampled blood TCRbeta repertoires from subjects exposed to, actively infected with, or recovered from COVID-19. The repertoires were made available in a free public database intended to serve as a resource for research on the immune response to SARS-CoV-2. The samples were drawn from the first 160 participants of the ongoing ImmuneRACE study and from over a thousand subjects provided by 6 global collaborators. Nearly every sample came with metadata listing a de-identified subject ID, COVID-19 status, age in years and sex. The material from the prospective study consisted of cDNA or gDNA derived from T cells, B-cell-depleted T cells, or PBMCs. Where HLA class I and class II types were available, the types were taken from metadata supplied by the sample provider, not from assay-based typing. What the authors observed across the whole study: Clinical and demographic metadata were provided uncurated, with the amount varying by source and participant.

TCRbeta CDR3 regions were amplified from genomic DNA by means of the immunoSEQ Assay, a bias-controlled multiplex PCR. Per the source publication's procedure: The number of nucleated cells in each sample was estimated by amplification of reference gene primers within the assay. Sequence reads were collapsed and filtered to measure the absolute abundance of every unique TCRbeta CDR3 rearrangement. For each sample, productive Simpson clonality was calculated as the square root of Simpson's diversity index across productive rearrangements. TCRdb's version of the immuneACCESS table is confined to in-frame rearrangements and falls short of the full clone set. An unresolved V gene accounts for under half of the shortfall where checked; the remainder is of unknown origin. V, J and clone size are those of that table, while D and trimming were read from the DNA. For this sample the table gives 370,000 or so clones, of which 81% were detected only once. More than 1% of the sample goes to the ten largest clones.

Cut back by 0 bases and 8 bases, the V and J ends lie 4 bases apart. CDR1 and CDR2 are read off the germline V gene as MGHRA and YSYEKL. The CDR3 runs 12 amino acids, cysteine and phenylalanine included. Only the CDR3 region is kept as DNA, spanning 36 bases read in frame from base 1. Whole blood was collected in K2EDTA tubes by collaborating institutions according to the institutions' own protocols. For TCRbeta analysis, collaborators shipped samples in one of three forms: frozen whole blood, isolated PBMCs, or DNA extracted from either of those sample types. Input material: peripheral blood. Rearrangement joined TRBV4-1 to TRBJ1-4, with the identity of the D gene unclear. The receptor was derived from a human donor with acute or convalescent COVID-19. The donor label of this sample is uncertain. Here is the DNA: TGCGCCAGCAGCCAAGAACAGGAAAAACTGTTTTTT. This encodes CASSQEQEKLFF.